One and the same sample provided the 29 T cell receptor beta chains below, sequenced in a study of T-cell reconstitution after alpha-beta-depleted transplantation in children. The authors prepared the TCRbeta library with unique molecular identifiers. TCRdb ran MiXCR on the PCR reads and lists one entry per CDR3 protein. The top ten hold around 41% of the sample, which has nearly 350,000 distinct CDR3 sequences, 16% seen once. The sequencing here drew on PBMCs, mostly from graft donor cells, taken 360 days after TCRalphabeta/CD19-depleted stem cell transplant. The receptors originated from a male patient aged 2-15 years who had a stem cell transplant for acute lymphoblastic leukemia, so the T cells may come from the graft donor.

This clonotype was detected a few times. The chain joins TRBV4-1 to TRBJ2-7; TRBD2 is a possible D gene (5 bases). The V gene lost 1 base and the J gene lost 0 bases, with 13 bases spanning the gap. Per the germline V gene, CDR1 is MGHRA and CDR2 is YSYEKL. CDR3 length equals 16 residues. CDR3 DNA sequence: TGCGCCAGCAGCCAAGTGGTAGCGAGGAACTCCTACGAGCAGTACTTC. Amino acid sequence: CASSQVVARNSYEQYF.

This chain connects TRBV2 to TRBJ2-3; D is possibly TRBD1 (5 bases). V was shortened by 6 bases and J by 1 base, with 11 bases between the two germline ends. CDR1 and CDR2 from the germline V gene are SNHLY and FYNNEI. This CDR3 spans 14 amino acids. The CDR3 is CASSNTRGTDTQYF. The CDR3 DNA sequence: TGTGCCAGCAGCAACACCAGGGGCACAGATACGCAGTATTTT. Complete variable domain (other parts from reference TRBV2 and TRBJ2-3): EPEVTQTPSHQVTQMGQEVILRCVPISNHLYFYWYRQILGQKVEFLVSFYNNEISEKSEIFDDQFSVERPDGSNFTLKIRSTKLEDSAMYFCASSNTRGTDTQYFGPGTRLTVL.

This clonotype occurred a few times. The chain links TRBV12-3 or TRBV12-4 to TRBJ2-1; D is possibly TRBD2 (6 bases). V lost 6 bases and J 6 bases, leaving 15 bases between the germline ends. CDR3 length: 14 residues. The CDR3 bases are TGTGCCAGCAGGTTAAGGGACTTTGTCAATGAGCAGTTCTTC. Encoded protein: CASRLRDFVNEQFF.

This clonotype was counted a few times. This chain links TRBV7-4 with TRBJ2-3; D is uncertain. The germline CDR1 and CDR2 sequences are SGHVT and SQSDAQ. The V end lost 3 bases, the J end lost 4 bases, and 8 bases lay between the germline ends. The CDR3 sequence is 13 residues long. In nucleotides, the CDR3 is TGTGCCAGCAGCTTCCCTGTGGCAGATACGCAGTATTTT. This codes for CASSFPVADTQYF.

This clonotype was observed a few times. J is TRBJ1-1 and V is TRBV4-3; D remains unclear. Between the trimmed V and J ends, which lost 0 bases and 3 bases, there was a span of 5 bases. The CDR3 is 13 residues long. CDR1 is LGHNA, CDR2 YSLEER, per germline. The CDR3 DNA follows: TGCGCCAGCAGCCAAGATTTTCACACTGAAGCTTTCTTT. Translating gives CASSQDFHTEAFF.

This clonotype was counted at least ten times. The chain's CDR3 is CASSWRAGNEQFF. CDR3 in DNA: TGTGCCAGCAGTTGGAGGGCGGGCAATGAGCAGTTCTTC. This sequence joins TRBV12-3 or TRBV12-4 and TRBJ2-1; maybe TRBD2 (6 bases). The V end lost 4 bases, the J end lost 6 bases, and 10 bases lay between the germline ends. The CDR3 extends over 13 amino acids.

This clonotype was found many times. The chain's CDR3 is CASRNGVASPLHF. The CDR3 DNA reads TGTGCCAGCAGGAACGGGGTCGCGTCACCCCTCCACTTT. The chain has TRBV2 and TRBJ1-6; no clear D. V lost 6 bases and J 10 bases, leaving 13 bases between the germline ends. This CDR3 is built from 13 residues. The germline CDR1 and CDR2 sequences are SNHLY and FYNNEI.

The chain has TRBV11-1 and TRBJ2-2; D is unresolved. The CDR3 sequence is 18 residues long. The V end lost 3 bases, the J end lost 2 bases, and 19 bases lay between the germline ends. Germline-derived CDR1 and CDR2 are SGHAT and FQDESV (reference sequence). CDR3 bases: TGTGCCAGCAGCTTCCACCAACTACTGCCTCTCAACACCGGGGAGCTGTTTTTT. It codes for CASSFHQLLPLNTGELFF.

This clonotype was seen only a few times. The chain employs TRBV28 and TRBJ2-7; possible D gene TRBD2, 5 bases. Germline values: CDR1 MDHEN, CDR2 SYDVKM. CDR3 size: 15 residues. V was clipped by 6 bases and J by 2 bases, with 17 bases between them. CDR3 coding DNA: TGTGCCAGCAGCACCCGTCGCGGGTGGGCCTACGAGCAGTACTTC. It codes for CASSTRRGWAYEQYF. The whole variable domain, remainder taken from reference TRBV28 and TRBJ2-7, is DVKVTQSSRYLVKRTGEKVFLECVQDMDHENMFWYRQDPGLGLRLIYFSYDVKMKEKGDIPEGYSVSREKKERFSLILESASTNQTSMYLCASSTRRGWAYEQYFGPGTRLTVT.

Ten or more counts support this clonotype. V usage is TRBV14 and J usage is TRBJ2-3; D unclear. CDR1 SGHDN and CDR2 FVKESK come from the germline V gene. Between the trimmed V and J ends, which lost 0 bases and 6 bases, there was a span of 13 bases. The CDR3 spans 15 residues. CDR3: CASSQDRSPLDTQYF. In DNA form, the CDR3 reads TGTGCCAGCAGCCAAGATCGTTCCCCATTGGATACGCAGTATTTT.

This clonotype has more than one count but fewer than ten. V gene TRBV7-2 combines with J gene TRBJ2-7, with unresolved D. The V gene lost 2 bases and the J gene lost 1 base, with 9 bases spanning the gap. The CDR3 runs 14 residues. Germline V gene data show CDR1 as SGHTA and CDR2 as FQGNSA. The CDR3 coding sequence is TGTGCCAGCAGCTTACTTTGGGATTCCTACGAGCAGTACTTC. It is translated as CASSLLWDSYEQYF.

The V gene is TRBV6-1, the J gene TRBJ2-3; D is unresolved. From germline, CDR1 is MNHNS and CDR2 SASEGT. Trimming pared 3 bases from V and 1 base from J, leaving 11 bases between. The CDR3 is made up of 15 amino acids. This chain's CDR3 is CASSEPGRGTDTQYF. As DNA, the CDR3 is TGTGCCAGCAGTGAGCCCGGCCGGGGCACAGATACGCAGTATTTT.

This sequence joins TRBV20-1 and TRBJ2-1; tentative D call: TRBD2 (6 bases). This CDR3 is built from 14 residues. V was clipped by 3 bases and J by 8 bases, with 17 bases between them. Germline CDR1 reads DFQATT; CDR2 reads SNEGSKA (reference sequence). CDR3 residues: CSASGAGSLHEQFF. As DNA, the CDR3 is TGCAGTGCTAGTGGCGCGGGAAGCTTGCATGAGCAGTTCTTC.

This clonotype was observed many times. The V and J genes are TRBV28 and TRBJ2-3, with D possibly being TRBD2 (5 bases). Per the germline V gene, CDR1 is MDHEN and CDR2 is SYDVKM. V lost 5 bases and J lost 2, with 23 bases in between. The CDR3 is 18 amino acids. CDR3 nucleotide sequence: TGTGCCAGCAGTCACCTCCGCGGTGGGAGAGGAGACACAGATACGCAGTATTTT. This gives the protein CASSHLRGGRGDTDTQYF. Supplemented by reference TRBV28 and TRBJ2-3, the full variable domain reads DVKVTQSSRYLVKRTGEKVFLECVQDMDHENMFWYRQDPGLGLRLIYFSYDVKMKEKGDIPEGYSVSREKKERFSLILESASTNQTSMYLCASSHLRGGRGDTDTQYFGPGTRLTVL.

This clonotype was counted only a few times. The CDR3 region is CASSGLLGVQETQYF. In DNA, the CDR3 is TGTGCCAGCAGTGGCCTTCTAGGGGTACAAGAGACCCAGTACTTC. The chain joins TRBV2 to TRBJ2-5; D may be TRBD1 (5 bases). V was trimmed by 4 bases and J by 2 bases, leaving 14 bases between them. Per germline, CDR1 SNHLY and CDR2 FYNNEI. CDR3 length: 15 residues.

The chain recombines TRBV4-1 with TRBJ2-4; D gene unclear. This CDR3 spans 16 amino acids. V was cut by 0 bases and J by 6 bases, with 15 bases left in between. Germline V lookup: CDR1 MGHRA, CDR2 YSYEKL. The CDR3 DNA sequence: TGCGCCAGCAGCCAAGAACCCGACTTGTCGCTAAACATTCAGTACTTC. As protein: CASSQEPDLSLNIQYF.

The rearrangement links TRBV7-8 to TRBJ2-1, with 14 nucleotides matching TRBD2. The J segment lost 5 bases and the V segment lost 8 bases, leaving 2 bases of the junction unmatched. CDR1 is SGHVS and CDR2 is FQNEAQ in the germline V gene. The CDR3 loop spans 14 amino acids. For the CDR3, the DNA is TGTGCCAGCGAGGGACTAGCGGGAGACAATGAGCAGTTCTTC. This sequence encodes CASEGLAGDNEQFF.

In its sample, this clonotype was seen a few times. The chain joins TRBV29-1 to TRBJ2-7; the match to TRBD1 covers 9 bases. V lost 4 bases and J lost 6; bases outside the gene matches: 7. This CDR3 has 13 amino acids. Germline V lookup: CDR1 SQVTM, CDR2 ANQGSEA. The chain's CDR3 is CSVARDRDSEQYF. The CDR3 region has the DNA TGCAGCGTTGCTAGGGACAGGGACAGCGAGCAGTACTTC.

The rearrangement joins TRBV25-1 to TRBJ1-2; a weak D match, TRBD1 (6 bases). This CDR3 region has 13 residues. V was pared by 5 bases and J by 5 bases, with 12 bases between. Germline values: CDR1 MGHDK, CDR2 SYGVNS. The CDR3 loop is CASSTGTSYGYTF. CDR3 nucleotides: TGTGCCAGCAGTACCGGGACATCTTATGGCTACACCTTC.

This clonotype was detected only a few times. The V gene is TRBV18, the J gene TRBJ2-3, with D hard to call. V lost 3 bases and J 5 bases, leaving 9 bases between the germline ends. Per the germline V gene, CDR1 is KGHSH and CDR2 is LQKENI. The CDR3 contains 13 residues. CDR3 sequence (DNA): TGTGCCAGCTCACCCGGGTTGCGAGATACGCAGTATTTT. This codes for CASSPGLRDTQYF.

Ten or more counts support this clonotype. The chain combines TRBV5-1 with TRBJ2-2; D remains unclear. The CDR3 is 14 amino acids. Per germline, CDR1 SGHRS and CDR2 YFSETQ. The ends were cut back, 3 bases at V and 4 bases at J, with 10 bases in the middle. The CDR3 region is CASSYTTGTGELFF. CDR3 DNA sequence: TGCGCCAGCAGCTATACGACGGGCACCGGGGAGCTGTTTTTT.

In its sample, this clonotype was seen a few times. V gene TRBV15 combines with J gene TRBJ2-5, with D tentatively TRBD1 (6 bases). The CDR3 has 15 amino acids. Trimming left V 3 bases short and J 5 bases short, with 16 bases between. CDR1 is LNHNV, CDR2 YYDKDF, per germline (reference sequence). CDR3 DNA: TGTGCCACCAGCAGTTCGGTGGGGGCCGGGGAGACCCAGTACTTC. It is translated as CATSSSVGAGETQYF.

The J gene is TRBJ2-7, the V gene TRBV2; 11 nucleotides match TRBD2. V shed 7 bases, J shed 5 bases, and the junction held 4 bases outside the gene matches. The germline V gene has CDR1 SNHLY and CDR2 FYNNEI. The CDR3 runs to 13 residues. This chain's CDR3 is CASKASGRNEQYF. The CDR3 DNA reads as TGTGCCAGCAAGGCTAGCGGGAGGAACGAGCAGTACTTC.

The chain recombines TRBV4-2 with TRBJ2-1; 8 positions match TRBD2. The CDR3 runs to 15 residues. Germline trimming cut 0 bases from V and 7 bases from J; bases unmatched to any gene: 5. In germline, CDR1 is LGHNA, CDR2 YNFKEQ. CDR3 bases: TGTGCCAGCAGCCAAGATCGCCTAGCGGGTAATGAGCAGTTCTTC. Protein product: CASSQDRLAGNEQFF.

The sample holds many counts of this clonotype. The rearrangement joins TRBV12-3 or TRBV12-4 to TRBJ1-1; D is undetermined. Trimming removed 6 bases at V and 4 bases at J, with 21 bases between. The CDR3 totals 16 residues. The CDR3 here is CASSPEKLYWSTEAFF. In DNA, the CDR3 is TGTGCCAGCAGCCCCGAGAAATTATATTGGAGCACTGAAGCTTTCTTT.

This clonotype was seen more than once but under ten times. The chain employs TRBV9 and TRBJ2-1; 14 nucleotides align to TRBD2. V was clipped by 3 bases and J by 8 bases; unmatched bases: 4. CDR3 length: 15 amino acids. CDR1 and CDR2 from the germline V gene are SGDLS and YYNGEE. The CDR3 DNA reads as TGTGCCAGCAGCGAGGGACTAGCGGGAGCATATGAGCAGTTCTTC. As protein: CASSEGLAGAYEQFF.

The rearrangement joins TRBV27 to TRBJ1-5, with D maybe TRBD1 (5 bases). CDR1 is MNHEY and CDR2 is SMNVEV in the germline V gene (reference sequence). The CDR3 runs to 15 residues. Trimming cost V 0 bases and J 1 base, with 7 bases left between them. The CDR3 DNA reads as TGTGCCAGCAGTTTATCGTGGGGGAGCAATCAGCCCCAGCATTTT. This gives the protein CASSLSWGSNQPQHF.

The V call is TRBV12-3 or TRBV12-4, the J call TRBJ2-1; D not certain. Deletions cut 2 bases from V and 0 bases from J, with 8 bases between. The CDR3 is made up of 15 amino acids. CDR3 bases: TGTGCCAGCAGTTTATCTAGACCCTCCTACAATGAGCAGTTCTTC. It encodes CASSLSRPSYNEQFF.

V gene TRBV14 combines with J gene TRBJ1-2, with D unclear. The CDR3 is 16 amino acids. V lost 5 bases and J 6 bases, leaving 22 bases between the germline ends. Germline V gene data show CDR1 as SGHDN and CDR2 as FVKESK. CDR3 in amino acids: CASSGMDHIRLDGYTF. The CDR3 DNA follows: TGTGCCAGCAGCGGGATGGACCACATAAGGCTGGATGGCTACACCTTC.